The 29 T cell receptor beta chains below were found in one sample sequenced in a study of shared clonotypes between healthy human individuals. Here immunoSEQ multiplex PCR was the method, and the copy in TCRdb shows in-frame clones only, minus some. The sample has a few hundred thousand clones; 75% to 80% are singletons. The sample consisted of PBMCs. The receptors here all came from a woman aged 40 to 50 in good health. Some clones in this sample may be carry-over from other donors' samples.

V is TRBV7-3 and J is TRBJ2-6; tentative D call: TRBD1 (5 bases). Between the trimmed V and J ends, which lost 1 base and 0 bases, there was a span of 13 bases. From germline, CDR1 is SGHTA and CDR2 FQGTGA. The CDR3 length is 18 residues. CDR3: CASSLMATANSGANVLTF. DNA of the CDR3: TGTGCCAGCAGCTTAATGGCGACAGCCAACTCTGGGGCCAACGTCCTGACTTTC.

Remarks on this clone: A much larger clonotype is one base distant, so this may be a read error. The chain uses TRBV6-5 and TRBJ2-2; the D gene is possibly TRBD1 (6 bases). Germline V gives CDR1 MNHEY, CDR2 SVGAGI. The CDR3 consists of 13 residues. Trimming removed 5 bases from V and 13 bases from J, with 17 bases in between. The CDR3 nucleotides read TGTGCCAGCAGTCGTCAGGGGACATCCATGCTGTTTTTT. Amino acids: CASSRQGTSMLFF.

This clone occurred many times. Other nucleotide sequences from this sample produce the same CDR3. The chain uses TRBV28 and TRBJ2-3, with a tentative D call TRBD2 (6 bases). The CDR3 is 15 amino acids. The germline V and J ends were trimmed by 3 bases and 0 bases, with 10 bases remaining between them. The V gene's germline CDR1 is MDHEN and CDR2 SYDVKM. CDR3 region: CASSFDGTSTDTQYF. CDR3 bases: TGTGCCAGCAGTTTCGATGGGACTAGCACAGATACGCAGTATTTT.

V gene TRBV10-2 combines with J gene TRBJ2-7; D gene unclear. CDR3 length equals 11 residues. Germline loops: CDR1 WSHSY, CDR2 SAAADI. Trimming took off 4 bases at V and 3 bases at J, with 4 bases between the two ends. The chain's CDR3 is CASSVNYEQYF. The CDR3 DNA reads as TGCGCCAGCAGTGTTAACTACGAGCAGTACTTC.

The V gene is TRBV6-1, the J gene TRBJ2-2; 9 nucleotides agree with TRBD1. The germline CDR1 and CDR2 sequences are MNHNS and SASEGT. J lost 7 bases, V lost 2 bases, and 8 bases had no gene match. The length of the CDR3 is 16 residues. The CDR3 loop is CASSEQGTGFGGELFF. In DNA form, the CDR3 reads TGTGCCAGCAGTGAACAGGGGACAGGGTTTGGCGGGGAGCTGTTTTTT.

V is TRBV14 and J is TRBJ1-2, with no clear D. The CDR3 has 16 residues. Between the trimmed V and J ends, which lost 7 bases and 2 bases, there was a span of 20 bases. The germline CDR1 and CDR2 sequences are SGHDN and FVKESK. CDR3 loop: CASIPSASLINYGYTF. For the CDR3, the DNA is TGTGCCAGCATCCCCTCTGCCAGCCTGATAAACTATGGCTACACCTTC.

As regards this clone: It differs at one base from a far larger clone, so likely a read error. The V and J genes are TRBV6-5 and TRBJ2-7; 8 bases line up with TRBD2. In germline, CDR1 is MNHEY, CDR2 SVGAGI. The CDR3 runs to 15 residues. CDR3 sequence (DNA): TGTGTCAGCAGAGAAAGCGGGAGAGTCTCCTACGAGCAGTACTTC. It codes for CVSRESGRVSYEQYF.

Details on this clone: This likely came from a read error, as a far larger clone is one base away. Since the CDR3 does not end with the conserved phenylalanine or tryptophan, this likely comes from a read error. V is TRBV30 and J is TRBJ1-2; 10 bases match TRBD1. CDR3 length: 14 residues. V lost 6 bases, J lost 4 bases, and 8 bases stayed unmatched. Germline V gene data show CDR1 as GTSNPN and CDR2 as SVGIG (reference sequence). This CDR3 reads CACRQGAPFYGYTL. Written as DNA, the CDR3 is TGTGCCTGTAGACAGGGGGCCCCCTTCTATGGCTACACCCTC.

This CDR3 is CASSVASGLLQETQYF. DNA for the CDR3: TGTGCCAGCAGCGTAGCTTCAGGACTTCTACAAGAGACCCAGTACTTC. The chain links TRBV9 to TRBJ2-5, with D possibly being TRBD2 (5 bases). Germline V gene data show CDR1 as SGDLS and CDR2 as YYNGEE. V was pared by 0 bases and J by 2 bases, with 14 bases between. CDR3 length equals 16 residues.

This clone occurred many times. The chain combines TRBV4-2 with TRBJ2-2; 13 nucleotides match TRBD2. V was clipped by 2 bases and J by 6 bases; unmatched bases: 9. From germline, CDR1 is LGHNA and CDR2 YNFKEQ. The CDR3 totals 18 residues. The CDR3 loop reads CASSQFFVGLAGSGELFF. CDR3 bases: TGTGCCAGCAGCCAATTCTTCGTGGGACTAGCGGGATCCGGGGAGCTGTTTTTT.

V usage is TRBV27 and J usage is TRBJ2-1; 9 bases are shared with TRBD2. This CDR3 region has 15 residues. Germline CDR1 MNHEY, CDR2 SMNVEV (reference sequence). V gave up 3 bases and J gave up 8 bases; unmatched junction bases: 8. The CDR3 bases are TGTGCCAGCAGTTTCCTTAGCGGGAGTAGAGATGAGCAGTTCTTC. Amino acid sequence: CASSFLSGSRDEQFF.

The CDR3 loop is CASSFAGRAKGTDTQYF. CDR3 nucleotide sequence: TGTGCCAGCAGCTTCGCGGGGAGGGCTAAGGGCACAGATACGCAGTATTTT. The V and J genes are TRBV11-2 and TRBJ2-3, with 7 bases aligning to TRBD2. V dropped 3 bases and J dropped 1; count of bases not matched to a gene: 10. Germline V gives CDR1 SGHAT, CDR2 FQNNGV. CDR3 length: 17 amino acids.

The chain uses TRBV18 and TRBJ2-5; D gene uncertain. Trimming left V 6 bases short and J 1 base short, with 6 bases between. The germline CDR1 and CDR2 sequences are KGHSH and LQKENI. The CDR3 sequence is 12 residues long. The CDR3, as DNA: TGTGCCAGCTCTGACACCCAAGAGACCCAGTACTTC. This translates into CASSDTQETQYF.

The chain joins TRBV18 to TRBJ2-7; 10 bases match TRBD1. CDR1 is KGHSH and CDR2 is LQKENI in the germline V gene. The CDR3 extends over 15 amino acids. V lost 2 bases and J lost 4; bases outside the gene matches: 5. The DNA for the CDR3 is TGTGCCAGCTCACCAGCCGGGACAGGGGATTACGAGCAGTACTTC. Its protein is CASSPAGTGDYEQYF. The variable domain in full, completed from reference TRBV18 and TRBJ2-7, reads NAGVMQNPRHLVRRRGQEARLRCSPMKGHSHVYWYRQLPEEGLKFMVYLQKENIIDESGMPKERFSAEFPKEGPSILRIQQVVRGDSAAYFCASSPAGTGDYEQYFGPGTRLTVT.

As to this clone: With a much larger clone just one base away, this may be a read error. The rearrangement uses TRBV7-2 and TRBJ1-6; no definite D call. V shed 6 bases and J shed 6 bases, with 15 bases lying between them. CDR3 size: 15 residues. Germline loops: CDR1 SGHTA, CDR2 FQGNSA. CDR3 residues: CASSPVPVSNSPLHF. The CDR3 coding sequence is TGTGCCAGCAGTCCCGTGCCAGTTTCTAATTCACCCCTCCACTTT.

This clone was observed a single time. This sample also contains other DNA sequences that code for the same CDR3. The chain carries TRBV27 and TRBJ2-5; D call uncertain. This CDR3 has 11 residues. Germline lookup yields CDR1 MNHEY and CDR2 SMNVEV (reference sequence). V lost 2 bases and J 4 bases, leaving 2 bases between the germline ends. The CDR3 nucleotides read TGTGCCAGCAGTTTAGTAGAGACCCAGTACTTC. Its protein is CASSLVETQYF.

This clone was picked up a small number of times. CDR3 residues: CASSPPGGGSGANVLTF. CDR3 nucleotide sequence: TGTGCCAGCTCACCACCAGGGGGAGGCTCTGGGGCCAACGTCCTGACTTTC. The rearrangement uses TRBV18 and TRBJ2-6; the D gene could be TRBD1 or TRBD2 (6 bases each). The CDR3 has 17 amino acids. V was cut by 0 bases and J by 0 bases, with 9 bases left in between. CDR1 is KGHSH and CDR2 is LQKENI in the germline V gene.

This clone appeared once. CDR3 sequence: CASSLAFSGRGETQYF. For the CDR3, the DNA is TGCGCCAGCAGCTTGGCCTTTAGCGGGAGAGGTGAGACCCAGTACTTC. The chain joins TRBV5-1 to TRBJ2-5; 9 nucleotides agree with TRBD2. V was pared by 0 bases and J by 5 bases, with 8 bases of the junction left unmatched. Germline values: CDR1 SGHRS, CDR2 YFSETQ. The CDR3 covers 16 residues.

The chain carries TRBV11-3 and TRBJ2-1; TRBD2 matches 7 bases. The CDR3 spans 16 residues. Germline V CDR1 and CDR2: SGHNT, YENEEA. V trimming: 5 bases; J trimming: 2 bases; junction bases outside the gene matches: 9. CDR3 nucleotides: TGTGCCAGCAGCCCCCTTTCTAGCGGTCCCTACAATGAGCAGTTCTTC. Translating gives CASSPLSSGPYNEQFF.

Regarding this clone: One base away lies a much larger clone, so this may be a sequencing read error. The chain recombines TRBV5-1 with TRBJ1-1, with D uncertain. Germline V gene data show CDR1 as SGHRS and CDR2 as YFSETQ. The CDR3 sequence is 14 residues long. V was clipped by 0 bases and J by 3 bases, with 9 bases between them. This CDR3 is CASSLVHGDTEAFF. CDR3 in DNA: TGCGCCAGCAGCTTGGTCCACGGGGACACTGAAGCTTTCTTT. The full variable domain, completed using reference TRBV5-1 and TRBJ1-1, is KAGVTQTPRYLIKTRGQQVTLSCSPISGHRSVSWYQQTPGQGLQFLFEYFSETQRNKGNFPGRFSGRQFSNSRSEMNVSTLELGDSALYLCASSLVHGDTEAFFGQGTRLTVV.

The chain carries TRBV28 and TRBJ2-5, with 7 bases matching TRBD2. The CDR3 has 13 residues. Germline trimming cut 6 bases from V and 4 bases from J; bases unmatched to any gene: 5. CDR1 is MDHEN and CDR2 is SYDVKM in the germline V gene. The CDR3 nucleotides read TGTGCCAGCAGCAGGACTAGATCAGAGACCCAGTACTTC. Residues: CASSRTRSETQYF.

The CDR3 region has the DNA TGTGCCAGCAGCTTGGACAGAATACAGAACGAGCAGTACTTC. Its protein is CASSLDRIQNEQYF. The rearrangement uses TRBV5-4 and TRBJ2-7; D is uncertain. Trimming took off 0 bases at V and 5 bases at J, with 12 bases between the two ends. Germline CDR1 SGHNT, CDR2 YYREEE (reference sequence). The CDR3 extends over 14 amino acids.

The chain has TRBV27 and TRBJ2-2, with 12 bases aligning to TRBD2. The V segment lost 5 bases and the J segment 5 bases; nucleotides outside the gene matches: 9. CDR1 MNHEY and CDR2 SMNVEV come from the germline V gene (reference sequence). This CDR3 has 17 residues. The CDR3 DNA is TGTGCCAGCAGTATCCGACTAGCGGGAGTATATACCGGGGAGCTGTTTTTT. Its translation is CASSIRLAGVYTGELFF.

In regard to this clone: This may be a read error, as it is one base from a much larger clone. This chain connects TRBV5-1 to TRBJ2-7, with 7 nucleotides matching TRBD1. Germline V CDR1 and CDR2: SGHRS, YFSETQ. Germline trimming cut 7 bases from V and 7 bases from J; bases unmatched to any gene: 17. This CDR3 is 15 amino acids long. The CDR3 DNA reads TGCGCCAGCGGCGGTGGGACAGCCGCCTCGGGGGAGCAGTACTTC. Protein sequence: CASGGGTAASGEQYF. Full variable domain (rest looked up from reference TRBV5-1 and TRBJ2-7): KAGVTQTPRYLIKTRGQQVTLSCSPISGHRSVSWYQQTPGQGLQFLFEYFSETQRNKGNFPGRFSGRQFSNSRSEMNVSTLELGDSALYLCASGGGTAASGEQYFGPGTRLTVT.

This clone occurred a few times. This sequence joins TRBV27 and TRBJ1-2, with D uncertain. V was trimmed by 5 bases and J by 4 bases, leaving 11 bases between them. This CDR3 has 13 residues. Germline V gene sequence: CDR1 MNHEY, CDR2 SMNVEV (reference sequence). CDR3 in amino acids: CASSPKAVYGYTF. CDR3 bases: TGTGCCAGCAGTCCGAAGGCGGTCTATGGCTACACCTTC.

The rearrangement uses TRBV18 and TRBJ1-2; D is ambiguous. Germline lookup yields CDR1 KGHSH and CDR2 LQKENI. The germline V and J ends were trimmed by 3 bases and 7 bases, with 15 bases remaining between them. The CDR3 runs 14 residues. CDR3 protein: CASSPPTWEAGYTF. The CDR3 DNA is TGTGCCAGCTCACCCCCTACTTGGGAGGCTGGCTACACCTTC.

The CDR3 loop is CASSPGGAQDYEQYF. The CDR3 DNA reads TGTGCCAGCTCACCCGGCGGGGCCCAGGACTACGAGCAGTACTTC. The chain recombines TRBV18 with TRBJ2-7; D perhaps matches TRBD2 (6 bases). Germline CDR1 reads KGHSH; CDR2 reads LQKENI. V lost 3 bases, J lost 3 bases, and 15 bases lay in between. CDR3 length: 15 residues. The full variable domain, completed using reference TRBV18 and TRBJ2-7, is NAGVMQNPRHLVRRRGQEARLRCSPMKGHSHVYWYRQLPEEGLKFMVYLQKENIIDESGMPKERFSAEFPKEGPSILRIQQVVRGDSAAYFCASSPGGAQDYEQYFGPGTRLTVT.

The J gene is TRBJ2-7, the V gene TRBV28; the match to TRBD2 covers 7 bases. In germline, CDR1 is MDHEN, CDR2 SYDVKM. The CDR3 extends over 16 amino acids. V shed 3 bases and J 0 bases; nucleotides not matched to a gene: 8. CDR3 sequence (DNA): TGTGCCAGCAGTTTCTCACTAGCGAGACTCTCCTACGAGCAGTACTTC. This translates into CASSFSLARLSYEQYF.

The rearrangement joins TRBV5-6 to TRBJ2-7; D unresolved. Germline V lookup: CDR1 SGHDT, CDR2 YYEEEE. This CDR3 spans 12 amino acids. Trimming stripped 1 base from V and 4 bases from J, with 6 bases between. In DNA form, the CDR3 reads TGTGCCAGCAGCTTGCGTGTGTACGAGCAGTACTTC. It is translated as CASSLRVYEQYF.